What follows are 23 T cell receptor beta chains derived from one specimen sequenced in a study of T cells in Graves' hyperthyroidism and ophthalmopathy. Researchers took RNA transcripts and amplified the TCR beta CDR3 regions from them. RT-PCR in the first round (using the HTBI primer set) targeted the TCR CDR3. Using its own MiXCR run on the multiplex PCR reads, TCRdb lists one record per CDR3 protein. The sample gives 300,000 to 400,000 distinct CDR3 sequences, around 23% of which show up once; 50% is in the top ten. Specimen: blood. The receptors were gathered from a woman between 45 and 60 years old with Graves' hyperthyroidism.

The V gene is TRBV9, the J gene TRBJ2-3, with TRBD2 matching 8 bases. The germline gives CDR1 SGDLS, CDR2 YYNGEE. V was pared by 0 bases and J by 2 bases, with 5 bases of the junction left unmatched. The CDR3 has 16 amino acids. The CDR3 coding sequence is TGTGCCAGCAGCGTAGCAGCGGGAGCCCCCACAGATACGCAGTATTTT. It yields the protein CASSVAAGAPTDTQYF.

The CDR3 DNA sequence: TGTGCCAGTCTACTAGCGAACGAGCAGTACTTC. It yields the protein CASLLANEQYF. The chain employs TRBV2 and TRBJ2-7; 7 nucleotides match TRBD2. CDR3 length: 11 residues. J lost 5 bases, V lost 9 bases, and 4 bases had no gene match. Germline CDR1 is SNHLY and CDR2 is FYNNEI.

This clonotype was recorded at least ten times. This chain links TRBV2 with TRBJ1-4; 9 bases line up with TRBD1. The CDR3 sequence is 14 residues long. Germline CDR1 and CDR2: SNHLY and FYNNEI. J gave up 3 bases and V 6 bases, and 2 bases lay outside the gene matches. The CDR3 DNA reads TGTGCCAGCAGACAGGGGGCGGCTAATGAAAAACTGTTTTTT. It encodes CASRQGAANEKLFF.

This clonotype was seen at least ten times. The chain couples TRBV6-1 to TRBJ2-7; D perhaps matches TRBD2 (6 bases). Germline CDR1 MNHNS, CDR2 SASEGT. The ends were cut back, 2 bases at V and 2 bases at J, with 13 bases in the middle. The CDR3 contains 15 residues. The CDR3 loop reads CASSERTGSPYEQYF. The DNA of the CDR3 is TGTGCCAGCAGTGAAAGGACCGGGAGTCCCTACGAGCAGTACTTC.

This clonotype appeared a few times. This chain joins TRBV11-2 and TRBJ2-1; unclear D gene. Per the germline V gene, CDR1 is SGHAT and CDR2 is FQNNGV. Between the trimmed V and J ends, which lost 4 bases and 5 bases, there was a span of 9 bases. The CDR3 totals 13 residues. CDR3 nucleotide sequence: TGTGCCAGCAGCTCCACACAACACAATGAGCAGTTCTTC. Its translation: CASSSTQHNEQFF.

This clonotype has only a few counts. The chain recombines TRBV6-1 with TRBJ1-2; D remains ambiguous. Germline V CDR1 and CDR2: MNHNS, SASEGT. The CDR3 loop spans 11 amino acids. Trimming removed 6 bases from V and 8 bases from J, with 10 bases in between. The CDR3 here is CASRTSGGYTF. For the CDR3, the DNA is TGTGCCAGCAGAACATCTGGGGGCTACACCTTC.

The sample holds a few counts of this clonotype. The chain joins TRBV5-5 to TRBJ2-5, with TRBD2 matching over 10 bases. After removal of 0 bases from V and 5 bases from J, the junction contained 4 bases not matched to a gene. The germline CDR1 and CDR2 sequences are SGHKS and YYEKEE (reference sequence). This CDR3 region has 15 residues. This CDR3 reads CASSLVGTSEETQYF. The CDR3 DNA is TGTGCCAGCAGCTTGGTGGGGACTAGCGAGGAGACCCAGTACTTC.

The V and J genes are TRBV4-1 and TRBJ2-5; 8 bases map to TRBD1. CDR1 and CDR2 from the germline V gene are MGHRA and YSYEKL. This CDR3 comprises 15 residues. J was trimmed by 4 bases and V by 2 bases; bases with no gene match: 6. DNA of the CDR3: TGCGCCAGCAGCCAACCTGGACAGGGTTCAGAGACCCAGTACTTC. It is translated as CASSQPGQGSETQYF.

This clonotype was detected many times. The genes are TRBV27 and TRBJ2-7; D may be TRBD1 (6 bases). The CDR3 contains 13 residues. The V end was cut by 2 bases, the J end by 7 bases, with 12 bases between. Germline CDR1 reads MNHEY; CDR2 reads SMNVEV (reference sequence). CDR3 in amino acids: CASSLQQGLEQYF. In DNA form, the CDR3 reads TGTGCCAGCAGTTTACAACAGGGCTTGGAGCAGTACTTC.

This clonotype showed up many times. The chain recombines TRBV29-1 with TRBJ2-1, with D possibly being TRBD2 (6 bases). Trimming cost V 3 bases and J 3 bases, with 15 bases left between them. Germline V gene data show CDR1 as SQVTM and CDR2 as ANQGSEA. This CDR3 region has 15 residues. For the CDR3, the DNA is TGCAGCGTTGAGTCCCGGGACTTAAACTACAATGAGCAGTTCTTC. As protein: CSVESRDLNYNEQFF.

This clonotype was picked up a small number of times. The chain has TRBV9 and TRBJ1-1, with D uncertain. V lost 1 base and J lost 1, with 14 bases in between. The CDR3 length is 16 residues. The V gene's germline CDR1 is SGDLS and CDR2 YYNGEE. CDR3 in amino acids: CASSVSREATNTEAFF. The CDR3 DNA follows: TGTGCCAGCAGCGTATCCCGGGAGGCTACGAACACTGAAGCTTTCTTT. The whole variable domain, filled in from reference TRBV9 and TRBJ1-1, reads DSGVTQTPKHLITATGQRVTLRCSPRSGDLSVYWYQQSLDQGLQFLIQYYNGEERAKGNILERFSAQQFPDLHSELNLSSLELGDSALYFCASSVSREATNTEAFFGQGTRLTVV.

There are many counts of this clonotype. The chain couples TRBV7-6 to TRBJ2-1; D might be TRBD1 or TRBD2, each matching 5 bases. Germline V CDR1 and CDR2: SGHVS, FNYEAQ. The CDR3 runs to 13 residues. Trimming stripped 4 bases from V and 4 bases from J, with 8 bases between. The CDR3 DNA sequence: TGTGCCAGCAGCTCCGGGGCATACAATGAGCAGTTCTTC. It specifies CASSSGAYNEQFF.

A remark on this clonotype: A much larger clone lies a single base off, so this may be a read error. The genes are TRBV30 and TRBJ1-4, with D possibly matching TRBD1 (6 bases). Germline V gene sequence: CDR1 GTSNPN, CDR2 SVGIG (reference sequence). The CDR3 covers 13 residues. The V end was cut by 8 bases, the J end by 0 bases, with 10 bases between. CDR3 DNA sequence: TGTGCCCGGAACAGGGCAACTAATGAAAAACTGTTTTTT. Protein sequence: CARNRATNEKLFF.

This clonotype was counted at least ten times. The gene calls are TRBV5-1 and TRBJ2-1; D ambiguous. Trimming left V 4 bases short and J 0 bases short, with 11 bases between. This CDR3 is 15 amino acids long. Germline V lookup: CDR1 SGHRS, CDR2 YFSETQ. CDR3: CASSATESSYNEQFF. CDR3 sequence (DNA): TGCGCCAGCAGCGCGACTGAGAGCTCCTACAATGAGCAGTTCTTC. The variable domain in full, completed from reference TRBV5-1 and TRBJ2-1, reads KAGVTQTPRYLIKTRGQQVTLSCSPISGHRSVSWYQQTPGQGLQFLFEYFSETQRNKGNFPGRFSGRQFSNSRSEMNVSTLELGDSALYLCASSATESSYNEQFFGPGTRLTVL.

This clonotype was detected many times. This sequence joins TRBV28 and TRBJ2-3, with TRBD1 matching 11 bases. This CDR3 is built from 21 residues. Germline V CDR1 and CDR2: MDHEN, SYDVKM. V dropped 3 bases and J dropped 0; count of bases not matched to a gene: 17. CDR3 coding DNA: TGTGCCAGCAGTTTGTCCCGGACAGGGGGCTTGAGCGGGTCTAGCACAGATACGCAGTATTTT. Encoded protein: CASSLSRTGGLSGSSTDTQYF.

As for this clonotype: At one end the junction does not follow the germline gene, possibly because of a read error. V usage is TRBV18 and J usage is TRBJ2-5, with 7 bases fitting TRBD1. Germline V CDR1 and CDR2: KGHSH, LQKENI. The CDR3 has 14 amino acids. CDR3: CAGSPPTGPETQYF. The CDR3 DNA is TGTGCCGGCTCACCACCGACAGGGCCAGAGACCCAGTACTTC. The variable domain in full, completed from reference TRBV18 and TRBJ2-5, reads NAGVMQNPRHLVRRRGQEARLRCSPMKGHSHVYWYRQLPEEGLKFMVYLQKENIIDESGMPKERFSAEFPKEGPSILRIQQVVRGDSAAYFCAGSPPTGPETQYFGPGTRLLVL.

The chain recombines TRBV27 with TRBJ2-2, with D possibly matching TRBD1 (6 bases). V lost 6 bases, J lost 7 bases, and 12 bases lay in between. This CDR3 contains 13 residues. Germline CDR1 MNHEY, CDR2 SMNVEV (reference sequence). CDR3 in amino acids: CASRQTGNGELFF. Here the CDR3 DNA reads TGTGCCAGCAGACAAACAGGGAACGGGGAGCTGTTTTTT.

This clonotype was observed many times. J is TRBJ2-7 and V is TRBV4-1; weak D call: TRBD2 (6 bases). Looked up from germline, CDR1 is MGHRA and CDR2 is YSYEKL. With 1 base removed from V and 1 base from J, the gap between germline ends came to 8 bases. CDR3 size: 14 residues. CDR3 sequence: CASSQVGGSYEQYF. The DNA of the CDR3 is TGCGCCAGCAGCCAAGTCGGGGGATCCTACGAGCAGTACTTC.

This clonotype was seen many times. The chain joins TRBV6-1 to TRBJ1-1; D gene uncertain. The germline V gene has CDR1 MNHNS and CDR2 SASEGT. Trimming took 1 base from V and 0 from J, leaving 15 bases between them. The CDR3 sequence is 17 residues long. This CDR3 reads CASSEGTRRQMNTEAFF. DNA of the CDR3: TGTGCCAGCAGTGAAGGGACTCGGAGGCAGATGAACACTGAAGCTTTCTTT.

The table lists this clonotype with many counts. The genes are TRBV15 and TRBJ2-1; a weak D match, TRBD2 (5 bases). V lost 7 bases, J lost 1 base, and 17 bases lay in between. The CDR3 has 16 amino acids. Germline V lookup: CDR1 LNHNV, CDR2 YYDKDF (reference sequence). CDR3 residues: CATTRLASRSYNEQFF. CDR3 nucleotide sequence: TGTGCCACCACCCGGCTAGCCTCCCGATCCTACAATGAGCAGTTCTTC.

The sample holds many counts of this clonotype. The rearrangement joins TRBV2 to TRBJ2-5, with 9 bases aligning to TRBD2. The germline V gene encodes CDR1 SNHLY and CDR2 FYNNEI. Unmatched junction bases numbered 5, after V lost 4 bases and J lost 2 bases. This CDR3 region has 15 residues. CDR3 sequence: CASSVAGARQETQYF. The CDR3 bases are TGTGCCAGCAGTGTAGCGGGGGCAAGGCAAGAGACCCAGTACTTC.

This clonotype was counted only a few times. Given a much more abundant clone one base away, this may be a read error. The rearrangement joins TRBV5-1 to TRBJ2-7; D is possibly TRBD2 (6 bases). Germline values: CDR1 SGHRS, CDR2 YFSETQ. CDR3 size: 15 residues. With 1 base removed from V and 5 bases from J, the gap between germline ends came to 16 bases. The CDR3 spells CASSLISEEGHEQYF. CDR3 DNA: TGCGCCAGCAGCTTGATATCAGAGGAGGGTCACGAGCAGTACTTC.

This chain joins TRBV4-1 and TRBJ2-3; no clear D gene. This CDR3 region has 16 residues. Trimming removed 2 bases from V and 0 bases from J, with 12 bases in between. Germline V gene lookup returns CDR1 MGHRA and CDR2 YSYEKL. DNA of the CDR3: TGCGCCAGCAGCCAATTCACGGTCACTAGCACAGATACGCAGTATTTT. Residues: CASSQFTVTSTDTQYF.